These 6 T cell receptor beta chains came from one sample sequenced in a study of T-cell reconstitution after alpha-beta-depleted transplantation in children. For TCRbeta, the library was prepared with unique molecular identifiers. TCRdb ran MiXCR on the PCR reads and lists one entry per CDR3 protein. Of more than 250,000 distinct CDR3 sequences in the sample, nearly 10% were seen once. Source: PBMCs from the stem cell graft donor, taken from the stem cell graft. The receptor source for this set is a human donor who donated a stem cell graft to a child with SCID.

The chain uses TRBV12-3 or TRBV12-4 and TRBJ1-1, with D hard to call. The ends were cut back, 6 bases at V and 4 bases at J, with 21 bases in the middle. The CDR3 has 16 residues. CDR3 nucleotide sequence: TGTGCCAGCAGATCGTTAATCTTCGGGCGGGGCACTGAAGCTTTCTTT. It is translated as CASRSLIFGRGTEAFF.

This CDR3 reads CASSSDFMGFF. The CDR3 DNA reads TGCGCCAGCAGCTCCGACTTTATGGGTTTCTTT. The chain has TRBV5-1 and TRBJ1-1; D is undetermined. CDR1 and CDR2 from the germline V gene are SGHRS and YFSETQ. V was trimmed by 3 bases and J by 13 bases, leaving 13 bases between them. This CDR3 has 11 residues.

This rearrangement joins TRBV12-3 or TRBV12-4 to TRBJ2-3; D assignment may be TRBD1 or TRBD2 (5 bases each). The CDR3 loop spans 12 amino acids. Trimming left V 7 bases short and J 6 bases short, with 11 bases between. The CDR3, as DNA: TGTGCCAGCACCGGGACCCGGGATACGCAGTATTTT. Its protein is CASTGTRDTQYF.

There are many counts of this clonotype. The rearrangement uses TRBV24-1 and TRBJ2-1, with no clear D. V gave up 7 bases and J gave up 5 bases, with 11 bases separating them. Looked up from germline, CDR1 is KGHDR and CDR2 is SFDVKD. The CDR3 covers 13 residues. CDR3 sequence: CATSPQENNEQFF. The CDR3 DNA reads as TGTGCCACCAGCCCCCAGGAGAACAATGAGCAGTTCTTC.

This clonotype showed up many times. This chain connects TRBV15 to TRBJ2-3; TRBD2 is a possible D gene (7 bases). The CDR3 loop spans 15 amino acids. V was cut by 1 base and J by 2 bases, with 10 bases left in between. Germline assignment: CDR1 LNHNV and CDR2 YYDKDF (reference sequence). CDR3 sequence (DNA): TGTGCCACCAGCAGAGGGGGGGGCAACACAGATACGCAGTATTTT. This encodes CATSRGGGNTDTQYF. The full variable domain, rest sourced from reference TRBV15 and TRBJ2-3, is DAMVIQNPRYQVTQFGKPVTLSCSQTLNHNVMYWYQQKSSQAPKLLFHYYDKDFNNEADTPDNFQSRRPNTSFCFLDIRSPGLGDTAMYLCATSRGGGNTDTQYFGPGTRLTVL.

This clonotype has only a few counts. This chain joins TRBV18 and TRBJ1-5; no reliable D call. CDR1 and CDR2 from the germline V gene are KGHSH and LQKENI. Trimming stripped 6 bases from V and 0 bases from J, with 12 bases between. There are 15 residues in the CDR3. Written as DNA, the CDR3 is TGTGCCAGCTCCCCCTCCGGTTATAGCAATCAGCCCCAGCATTTT. It codes for CASSPSGYSNQPQHF. Together with reference TRBV18 and TRBJ1-5, the CDR3 gives the full variable domain: NAGVMQNPRHLVRRRGQEARLRCSPMKGHSHVYWYRQLPEEGLKFMVYLQKENIIDESGMPKERFSAEFPKEGPSILRIQQVVRGDSAAYFCASSPSGYSNQPQHFGDGTRLSIL.